Presented here are 22 T cell receptor beta chains from one specimen sequenced in a study of blood T cell repertoires in COVID-19 (dated by TCRdb to the early 2020s). Libraries were made using the immunoSEQ multiplex PCR assay. This immuneACCESS table, as held by TCRdb, lists in-frame sequences with V and J called but not all clones. Of the missing ones, under half trace to an unresolved V gene in checked studies; the others have no known cause. For this sample there are fewer than 500,000 clones; roughly 87% appear just once. The ten largest clonotypes hold 0.65% to 0.9% of the sample. The specimen was PBMCs or T cells enriched from blood (not recorded which). The receptors come from a woman between 18 and 29 years old who had recovered from COVID-19.

This sequence joins TRBV28 and TRBJ2-3, with TRBD2 matching over 7 bases. V lost 6 bases, J lost 1 base, and 7 bases stayed unmatched. The CDR3 spans 15 residues. Per germline, CDR1 MDHEN and CDR2 SYDVKM. The CDR3 bases are TGTGCCAGCAGCTCCCGGGGGGTCCGCACAGATACGCAGTATTTT. This sequence encodes CASSSRGVRTDTQYF.

The rearrangement joins TRBV29-1 to TRBJ1-5; D remains unclear. Germline V CDR1 and CDR2: SQVTM, ANQGSEA. The CDR3 is 12 residues long. V was clipped by 4 bases and J by 4 bases, with 8 bases between them. CDR3 sequence (DNA): TGCAGCGTTGGGGCAATGAATCAGCCCCAGCATTTT. Translation: CSVGAMNQPQHF.

V and J are TRBV2 and TRBJ2-4; D is undetermined. Trimming shortened V by 3 bases and J by 6 bases, and 12 bases separated the two germline ends. The CDR3 is made up of 14 amino acids. The germline V gene has CDR1 SNHLY and CDR2 FYNNEI. Here the CDR3 DNA reads TGTGCCAGCAGTGACATGTGGCCCTTAAACATTCAGTACTTC. As protein: CASSDMWPLNIQYF.

This chain uses TRBV18 with TRBJ1-1; a possible D gene is TRBD1 (6 bases). CDR1 is KGHSH and CDR2 is LQKENI in the germline V gene. The CDR3 is 14 residues long. With 6 bases removed from V and 5 bases from J, the gap between germline ends came to 16 bases. The CDR3 DNA reads as TGTGCCAGCTCGCGCAGGGGAGGGGGAACTGAAGCTTTCTTT. Translation gives CASSRRGGGTEAFF.

The chain carries TRBV4-1 and TRBJ1-5, with 7 nucleotides matching TRBD1. CDR1 is MGHRA, CDR2 YSYEKL, per germline. The CDR3 is made up of 18 amino acids. Trimming took 1 base from V and 2 from J; bases not matched to a gene: 11. CDR3 nucleotide sequence: TGCGCCAGCAGCCAAGGGACAGGTTGGATGTTAGGCAATCAGCCCCAGCATTTT. Protein: CASSQGTGWMLGNQPQHF.

This rearrangement joins TRBV4-1 to TRBJ1-5; tentatively, D is TRBD1 (6 bases). V lost 4 bases, J lost 4 bases, and 14 bases lay in between. CDR1 is MGHRA, CDR2 YSYEKL, per germline. The CDR3 is made up of 15 amino acids. CDR3 nucleotides: TGCGCCAGCAGCCGGATACAGGGTGGTAATCAGCCCCAGCATTTT. It codes for CASSRIQGGNQPQHF.

The rearrangement uses TRBV7-2 and TRBJ2-1, with 9 bases aligning to TRBD2. V lost 3 bases to trimming and J lost 5 bases; unmatched junction nucleotides: 2. The CDR3 extends over 14 amino acids. The germline V gene encodes CDR1 SGHTA and CDR2 FQGNSA. The CDR3 sequence is CASSFQRGDNEQFF. The DNA for the CDR3 is TGTGCCAGCAGCTTTCAGCGGGGGGACAATGAGCAGTTCTTC.

The chain recombines TRBV9 with TRBJ1-3; D is possibly TRBD1 (5 bases). Germline loops: CDR1 SGDLS, CDR2 YYNGEE. Trimming removed 0 bases at V and 2 bases at J, with 18 bases between. The CDR3 covers 18 residues. The CDR3 is CASSVANTGTLAGNTIYF. The CDR3 DNA reads TGTGCCAGCAGCGTAGCGAATACAGGTACTCTAGCTGGAAACACCATATATTTT. Full variable domain (missing parts from reference TRBV9 and TRBJ1-3): DSGVTQTPKHLITATGQRVTLRCSPRSGDLSVYWYQQSLDQGLQFLIQYYNGEERAKGNILERFSAQQFPDLHSELNLSSLELGDSALYFCASSVANTGTLAGNTIYFGEGSWLTVV.

Remarks on this clone: The sample holds other DNA sequences that translate to the same CDR3. The CDR3 nucleotides read TGTGCCAGCAGTTTCCTTTCTGGGGCCAACGTCCTGACTTTC. Translation: CASSFLSGANVLTF. The chain joins TRBV27 to TRBJ2-6; D not resolved. CDR3 length: 14 residues. Germline CDR1 MNHEY, CDR2 SMNVEV (reference sequence). Trimming pared 3 bases from V and 1 base from J, leaving 4 bases between.

The sample holds a few counts of this clone. The V and J genes are TRBV9 and TRBJ2-3, with 7 bases aligning to TRBD2. The V and J ends lost 4 bases and 6 bases, in that order; junction bases with no gene match: 14. The CDR3 is made up of 16 amino acids. Germline values: CDR1 SGDLS, CDR2 YYNGEE. The CDR3 loop reads CASSSLAVLSGDTQYF. The CDR3 DNA is TGTGCCAGCAGCTCCCTAGCGGTCCTCTCTGGGGATACGCAGTATTTT.

This clone was observed a single time. The rearrangement joins TRBV2 to TRBJ2-2, with 7 positions matching TRBD1. The CDR3 is 14 amino acids. The germline V gene has CDR1 SNHLY and CDR2 FYNNEI. Unmatched junction bases numbered 1, after V lost 6 bases and J lost 0 bases. The CDR3, as DNA: TGTGCCAGCAGGGGACAGACGAACACCGGGGAGCTGTTTTTT. Translated: CASRGQTNTGELFF.

The chain joins TRBV3-1 (or the pseudogene TRBV3-2) to TRBJ2-5; 13 nucleotides agree with TRBD2. This CDR3 spans 15 amino acids. The junction had 7 bases not matched to a gene; V was cut back by 7 bases and J by 5 bases. Per the germline V gene, CDR1 is LGHDT and CDR2 is YNNKEL (reference sequence). Here the CDR3 reads CASIRTSGGPETQYF. Written as DNA, the CDR3 is TGTGCCAGCATTCGGACTAGCGGGGGTCCGGAGACCCAGTACTTC.

The chain combines TRBV2 with TRBJ1-2; D is undetermined. Germline assignment: CDR1 SNHLY and CDR2 FYNNEI. Trimming took off 4 bases at V and 6 bases at J, with 6 bases between the two ends. The CDR3 contains 11 residues. In DNA form, the CDR3 reads TGTGCCAGCAGTGTAGTTGATGGCTACACCTTC. Its translation is CASSVVDGYTF.

The chain links TRBV6-5 to TRBJ2-7; D is possibly TRBD1 (5 bases). V was pared by 0 bases and J by 12 bases, with 18 bases between. The CDR3 sequence is 14 residues long. CDR1 MNHEY and CDR2 SVGAGI come from the germline V gene. The CDR3 DNA reads as TGTGCCAGCAGTTACTCGAGTCAGGATCAGGGATCGTACTTC. Its translation: CASSYSSQDQGSYF.

V and J are TRBV15 and TRBJ1-5; 8 bases map to TRBD1. The CDR3 is made up of 14 amino acids. The V gene's germline CDR1 is LNHNV and CDR2 YYDKDF (reference sequence). Losses at the gene ends were 9 bases for V and 7 bases for J; bases not matched to a gene: 11. The CDR3 here is CATRSGQVDQPQHF. CDR3 in DNA: TGTGCCACTCGTTCGGGACAGGTAGACCAGCCCCAGCATTTT.

This rearrangement joins TRBV7-8 to TRBJ1-4; TRBD1 might be the D (6 bases). From germline, CDR1 is SGHVS and CDR2 FQNEAQ. This CDR3 is 12 amino acids long. V was shortened by 5 bases and J by 15 bases, with 16 bases between the two germline ends. Here the CDR3 reads CASSQARQEMFF. CDR3 bases: TGTGCCAGCAGCCAGGCCCGACAGGAGATGTTTTTT.

This chain joins TRBV10-2 and TRBJ1-1, with D unresolved. The germline CDR1 and CDR2 sequences are WSHSY and SAAADI. The germline V and J ends were trimmed by 7 bases and 5 bases, with 17 bases remaining between them. The CDR3 spans 14 residues. The CDR3 bases are TGCGCCAGCACCCTGAGGGAAGGAGTGACTGAAGCTTTCTTT. Protein product: CASTLREGVTEAFF.

Here the CDR3 DNA reads TGCGCCAGCAGACCACACTTGGGACAGGCGAACACTGAAGCTTTCTTT. Translated: CASRPHLGQANTEAFF. The chain uses TRBV5-1 and TRBJ1-1, with TRBD1 matching over 8 bases. Trimming removed 5 bases from V and 1 base from J; junction bases left unmatched: 10. Germline V gene sequence: CDR1 SGHRS, CDR2 YFSETQ. The CDR3 runs to 16 residues.

The chain joins TRBV2 to TRBJ2-5, with TRBD1 as a possible D gene (5 bases). The CDR3 sequence is 13 residues long. V was clipped by 5 bases and J by 4 bases, with 11 bases between them. The germline CDR1 and CDR2 sequences are SNHLY and FYNNEI. CDR3 nucleotides: TGTGCCAGCAGTCCCAGGGAAGGAGAGACCCAGTACTTC. Amino acids: CASSPREGETQYF.

The chain combines TRBV5-1 with TRBJ2-5, with 7 bases aligning to TRBD2. CDR1 is SGHRS and CDR2 is YFSETQ in the germline V gene. The CDR3 covers 15 residues. V gave up 6 bases and J gave up 5 bases; unmatched junction bases: 13. The DNA for the CDR3 is TGCGCCAGCACCCTTGGGACCGGGGGAGGGGAGACCCAGTACTTC. It specifies CASTLGTGGGETQYF.

CDR3 coding DNA: TGTGCCAGCAGCCGACAGATTATGAACACTGAAGCTTTCTTT. Its protein product is CASSRQIMNTEAFF. The chain combines TRBV27 with TRBJ1-1; tentative D call: TRBD1 (5 bases). This CDR3 region has 14 residues. The V and J ends lost 6 bases and 0 bases respectively, with 11 bases between them. The germline V gene has CDR1 MNHEY and CDR2 SMNVEV (reference sequence).

The chain carries TRBV27 and TRBJ2-7, with D perhaps TRBD1 (6 bases). Trimming took off 7 bases at V and 2 bases at J, with 15 bases between the two ends. Germline assignment: CDR1 MNHEY and CDR2 SMNVEV (reference sequence). The CDR3 runs 14 residues. This chain's CDR3 is CASKRTALTYEQYF. In DNA, the CDR3 is TGTGCCAGCAAAAGGACAGCCTTAACCTACGAGCAGTACTTC.